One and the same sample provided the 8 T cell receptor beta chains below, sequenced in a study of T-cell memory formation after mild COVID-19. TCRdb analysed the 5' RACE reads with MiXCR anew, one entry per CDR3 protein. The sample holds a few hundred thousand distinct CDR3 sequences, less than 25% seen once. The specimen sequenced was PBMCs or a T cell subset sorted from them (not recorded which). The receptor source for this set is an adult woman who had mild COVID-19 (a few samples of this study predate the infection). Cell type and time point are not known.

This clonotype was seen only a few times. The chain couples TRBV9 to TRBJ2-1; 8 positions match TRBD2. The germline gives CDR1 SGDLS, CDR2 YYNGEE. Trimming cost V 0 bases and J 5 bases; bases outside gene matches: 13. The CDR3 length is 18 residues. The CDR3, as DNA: TGTGCCAGCAGCGTAGCCGGGGGGGCCGGCTTGGGGAACAATGAGCAGTTCTTC. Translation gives CASSVAGGAGLGNNEQFF.

The CDR3 is CATSRFRGNEQFF. The CDR3 DNA is TGTGCCACCAGCAGATTCCGGGGGAATGAGCAGTTCTTC. The rearrangement links TRBV15 to TRBJ2-1, with D possibly matching TRBD2 (6 bases). This CDR3 contains 13 residues. V was pared by 2 bases and J by 7 bases, with 9 bases between. Germline assignment: CDR1 LNHNV and CDR2 YYDKDF (reference sequence). The full variable domain, rest sourced from reference TRBV15 and TRBJ2-1, is DAMVIQNPRYQVTQFGKPVTLSCSQTLNHNVMYWYQQKSSQAPKLLFHYYDKDFNNEADTPDNFQSRRPNTSFCFLDIRSPGLGDTAMYLCATSRFRGNEQFFGPGTRLTVL.

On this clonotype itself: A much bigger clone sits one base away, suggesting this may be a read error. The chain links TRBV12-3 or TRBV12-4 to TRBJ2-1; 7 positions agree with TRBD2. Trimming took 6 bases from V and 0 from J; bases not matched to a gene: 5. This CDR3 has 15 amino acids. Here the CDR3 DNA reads TGTGCCAGCAGCCATAGCGGGCTCTCCTACAATGAGCAGTTCTTC. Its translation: CASSHSGLSYNEQFF.

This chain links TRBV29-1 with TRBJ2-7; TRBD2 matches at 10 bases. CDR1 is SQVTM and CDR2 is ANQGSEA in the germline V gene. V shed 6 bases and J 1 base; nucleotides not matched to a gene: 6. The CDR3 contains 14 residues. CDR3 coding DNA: TGCAGCGTGACCGGACTAGCGGAATCCTACGAGCAGTACTTC. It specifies CSVTGLAESYEQYF.

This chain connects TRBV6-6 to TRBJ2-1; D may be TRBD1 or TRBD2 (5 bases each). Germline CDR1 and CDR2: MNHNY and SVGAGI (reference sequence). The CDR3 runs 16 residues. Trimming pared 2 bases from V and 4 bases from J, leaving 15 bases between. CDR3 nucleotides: TGTGCCAGCAGTTACATGGGGGAACCTTCGTACAATGAGCAGTTCTTC. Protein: CASSYMGEPSYNEQFF.

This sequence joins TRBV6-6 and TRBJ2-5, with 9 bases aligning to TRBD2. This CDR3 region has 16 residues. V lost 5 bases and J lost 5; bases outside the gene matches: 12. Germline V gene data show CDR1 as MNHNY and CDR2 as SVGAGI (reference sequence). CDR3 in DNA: TGTGCCAGCAGTCTCTCCCCGGCGGGGGGGCGGGAGACCCAGTACTTC. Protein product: CASSLSPAGGRETQYF.

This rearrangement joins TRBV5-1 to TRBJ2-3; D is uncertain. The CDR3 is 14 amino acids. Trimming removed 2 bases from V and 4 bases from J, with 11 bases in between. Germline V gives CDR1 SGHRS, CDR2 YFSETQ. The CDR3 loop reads CASSFLSRADTQYF. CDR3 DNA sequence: TGCGCCAGCAGCTTCCTTTCCCGAGCAGATACGCAGTATTTT.

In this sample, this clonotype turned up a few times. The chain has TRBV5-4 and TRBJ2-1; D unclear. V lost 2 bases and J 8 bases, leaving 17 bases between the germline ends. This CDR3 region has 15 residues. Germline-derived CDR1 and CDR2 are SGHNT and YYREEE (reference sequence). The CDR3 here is CASSLRAQATDEQFF. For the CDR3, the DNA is TGTGCCAGCAGCTTAAGGGCTCAGGCTACGGATGAGCAGTTCTTC.